The present T cell receptor (beta chain) was sequenced within a study of low-dose radiotherapy and immunotherapy resistance in tumors. About the study: Intravenous administration to patients comprised nivolumab at 240 mg every two weeks and ipilimumab at 1 mg/kg every six weeks.

TRAV- and TRBV-specific primers primed first-strand cDNA, covering alpha and beta chains. Amplification, which lasted around 22 PCR cycles, used a constant-region primer and V-primer adapter to amplify TCRs. Using its own MiXCR run on the reads, TCRdb lists one record per CDR3 protein. The repertoire holds under 95,000 distinct CDR3 sequences, about 18% seen once, with 2.5% to 3.5% in the top ten. This clonotype occurred many times. This sample's time point: before trial treatment. Here the sequenced sample was PBMCs, taken before treatment. The TCR was taken from a male donor with prostate cancer.

Written as DNA, the CDR3 is TGTGCCAGCAGACTTACCTCAGGGGCCCGCGGCCAGTACTTC. Translation gives CASRLTSGARGQYF. J is TRBJ2-5 and V is TRBV11-2; D might be TRBD1 (6 bases). Germline CDR1 reads SGHAT; CDR2 reads FQNNGV. This CDR3 has 14 amino acids. The V and J ends lost 6 bases and 10 bases respectively, with 21 bases between them.